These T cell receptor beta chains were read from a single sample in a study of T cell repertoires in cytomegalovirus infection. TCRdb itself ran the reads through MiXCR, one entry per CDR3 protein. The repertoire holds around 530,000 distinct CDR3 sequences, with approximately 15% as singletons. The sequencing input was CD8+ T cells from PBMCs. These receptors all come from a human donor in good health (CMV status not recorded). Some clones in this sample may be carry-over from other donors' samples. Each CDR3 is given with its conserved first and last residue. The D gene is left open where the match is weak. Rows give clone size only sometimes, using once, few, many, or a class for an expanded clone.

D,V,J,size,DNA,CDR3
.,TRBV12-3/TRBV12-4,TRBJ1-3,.,TGTGCCAGCAGTCCCGGCCCTTACTCTGGAAACACCATATATTTT,CASSPGPYSGNTIYF
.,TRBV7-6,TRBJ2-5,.,TGTGCCAGCAGACCCCCCGGGGCTCAAGACACCCAGTACTTC,CASRPPGAQDTQYF
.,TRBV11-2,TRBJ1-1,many,TGTGCCAGCAGCTTAGGTCCGGCAGCTAACACTGAAGCTTTCTTT,CASSLGPAANTEAFF
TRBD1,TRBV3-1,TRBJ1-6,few,TGTGCCAGCAGCCAAGACGGGACAGCTAATTCACCCCTCCACTTT,CASSQDGTANSPLHF
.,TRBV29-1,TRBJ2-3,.,TGCAGCGTTGAAGAAGGGGCCCGCACAGATACGCAGTATTTT,CSVEEGARTDTQYF
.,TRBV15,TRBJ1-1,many,TGTGCCACCAGCAGAGAGAGGGGGGGGGGTCCTCACACTGAAGCTTTCTTT,CATSRERGGGPHTEAFF
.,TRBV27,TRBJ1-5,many,TGTGCCAGCAGTTATGGACCCTCAGGCAATCAGCCCCAGCATTTT,CASSYGPSGNQPQHF
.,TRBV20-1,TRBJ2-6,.,TGCAGTGCTAGAGGGGGCTCTGGGGCCAACGTCCTGACTTTC,CSARGGSGANVLTF
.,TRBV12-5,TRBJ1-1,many,TGTGCTAGTGCCCCTGAGTCCACCACTGAAGCTTTCTTT,CASAPESTTEAFF
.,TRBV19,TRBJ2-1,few,TGTGCCAGTAGTGTCCGTCAGGGAAATGAGCAGTTCTTC,CASSVRQGNEQFF